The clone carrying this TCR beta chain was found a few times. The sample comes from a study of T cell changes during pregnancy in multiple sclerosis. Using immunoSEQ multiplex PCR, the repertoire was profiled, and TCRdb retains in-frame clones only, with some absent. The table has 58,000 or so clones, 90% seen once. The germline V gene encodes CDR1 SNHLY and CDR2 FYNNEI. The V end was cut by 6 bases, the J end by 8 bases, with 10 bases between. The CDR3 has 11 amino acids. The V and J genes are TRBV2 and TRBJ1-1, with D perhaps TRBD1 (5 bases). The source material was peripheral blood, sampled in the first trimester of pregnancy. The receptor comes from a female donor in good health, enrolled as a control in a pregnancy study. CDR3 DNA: TGTGCCAGCAGGGTAAACAGGGAAGCTTTCTTT. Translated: CASRVNREAFF.